Below, 28 T cell receptor beta chains from the same sample are listed, as sequenced in a study of T cells in Graves' hyperthyroidism and ophthalmopathy. RNA transcripts provided the source from which TCR beta CDR3 regions were amplified. The HTBI set primed first-round TCR CDR3 RT-PCR. TCRdb redid the calling of the multiplex PCR reads with MiXCR, one entry per CDR3 protein. The sample contains 300,000 to 350,000 distinct CDR3 sequences, 16% of which appear only once. Sequencing was done on a sample of blood. The receptors were gathered from a man aged 25 to 40 with Graves' hyperthyroidism.

The rearrangement links TRBV28 to TRBJ1-6; D is possibly TRBD1 (5 bases). Germline CDR1 is MDHEN and CDR2 is SYDVKM. The CDR3 contains 14 residues. Trimming cost V 10 bases and J 4 bases, with 14 bases left between them. The CDR3 sequence is CATISGLYNSPLHF. The CDR3, as DNA: TGTGCCACCATCTCGGGGCTTTATAATTCACCCCTCCACTTT.

The V call is TRBV7-9, the J call TRBJ1-2, with 7 bases aligning to TRBD1. V lost 6 bases, J lost 2 bases, and 12 bases stayed unmatched. Germline values: CDR1 SEHNR, CDR2 FQNEAQ (reference sequence). The CDR3 runs 16 residues. The chain's CDR3 is CASRDLTGDANYGYTF. The DNA of the CDR3 is TGTGCCAGCAGAGACTTAACAGGGGACGCGAACTATGGCTACACCTTC. The whole variable domain, remainder taken from reference TRBV7-9 and TRBJ1-2, is DTGVSQNPRHKITKRGQNVTFRCDPISEHNRLYWYRQTLGQGPEFLTYFQNEAQLEKSRLLSDRFSAERPKGSFSTLEIQRTEQGDSAMYLCASRDLTGDANYGYTFGSGTRLTVV.

This clonotype was observed a few times. The gene calls are TRBV5-8 and TRBJ2-5; the match to TRBD1 covers 10 bases. The V segment lost 4 bases and the J segment 4 bases; nucleotides outside the gene matches: 16. The CDR3 length is 18 residues. Germline assignment: CDR1 SGHTS and CDR2 YDEGEE. Here the CDR3 DNA reads TGTGCCAGCAGCCAGGGGGATGGACAGGGGGGATTCGGAGAGACCCAGTACTTC. It translates to CASSQGDGQGGFGETQYF.

This clonotype occurred a few times. At one end, the junction sequence differs from germline, possibly due to a read error. This sequence joins TRBV2 and TRBJ2-2; TRBD1 matches 8 bases. The germline V gene has CDR1 SNHLY and CDR2 FYNNEI. This CDR3 is 15 amino acids long. In nucleotides, the CDR3 is TGTGCCAGCAATCGGCAGTCAGGGGGCACCGGGGAGCTGCTTTTT. It codes for CASNRQSGGTGELLF.

This sequence joins TRBV14 and TRBJ2-1; D tentatively fits TRBD1 or TRBD2 (5 bases each). The germline gives CDR1 SGHDN, CDR2 FVKESK. This CDR3 has 14 residues. V gave up 4 bases and J gave up 9 bases, with 16 bases separating them. The CDR3 coding sequence is TGTGCCAGCAGCCTACCGGGACCAACCCTTGAGCAGTTCTTC. This encodes CASSLPGPTLEQFF.

This clonotype was seen more than once but under ten times. V usage is TRBV3-1 and J usage is TRBJ2-3, with TRBD2 matching 8 bases. Germline CDR1 is LGHDT and CDR2 is YNNKEL (reference sequence). The length of the CDR3 is 20 residues. V shed 0 bases, J shed 0 bases, and the junction held 14 bases outside the gene matches. DNA of the CDR3: TGTGCCAGCAGCCAAGATAGATACGGAAGCGGGAGTATTAGCACAGATACGCAGTATTTT. Translation: CASSQDRYGSGSISTDTQYF.

At least ten counts were recorded for this clonotype. This chain uses TRBV2 with TRBJ2-5; D might be TRBD2 (6 bases). The CDR3 has 14 amino acids. The V gene's germline CDR1 is SNHLY and CDR2 FYNNEI. V lost 8 bases and J 3 bases, leaving 16 bases between the germline ends. This CDR3 reads CASGRRLGKETQYF. In DNA form, the CDR3 reads TGTGCCAGCGGGAGGCGACTGGGGAAAGAGACCCAGTACTTC.

About this clonotype itself: This likely comes from a read error, as the CDR3 has no conserved phenylalanine or tryptophan at its end. The V and J genes are TRBV19 and TRBJ1-1; D uncertain. The CDR3 length is 15 residues. V lost 3 bases and J lost 3, with 14 bases in between. Germline CDR1 and CDR2: LNHDA and SQIVND (reference sequence). CDR3 residues: CASSIGPGVHTEAFL. The CDR3 DNA sequence: TGTGCCAGTAGTATCGGTCCAGGCGTCCACACTGAAGCTTTCCTT.

This clonotype was observed at least ten times. The gene calls are TRBV10-3 and TRBJ2-1; D tentatively fits TRBD1 or TRBD2 (5 bases each). The ends were cut back, 6 bases at V and 9 bases at J, with 15 bases in the middle. Germline loops: CDR1 ENHRY, CDR2 SYGVKD. The CDR3 is 13 amino acids. CDR3 nucleotides: TGTGCCATCAGCGGTCCCCCTGGGGGTGAGCAGTTCTTC. It translates to CAISGPPGGEQFF.

At least ten counts were recorded for this clonotype. The rearrangement uses TRBV5-1 and TRBJ2-3; 10 bases agree with TRBD2. The CDR3 spans 19 residues. Germline-derived CDR1 and CDR2 are SGHRS and YFSETQ. The ends lost 4 bases at V and 2 bases at J; junction bases unmatched: 16. The CDR3 loop is CASSRGAGGPKLHTDTQYF. The CDR3 DNA reads TGCGCCAGCAGCCGTGGAGCGGGAGGGCCTAAACTACACACAGATACGCAGTATTTT.

This clonotype was observed many times. The rearrangement uses TRBV9 and TRBJ2-7, with D perhaps matching TRBD2 (6 bases). V lost 0 bases, J lost 2 bases, and 9 bases lay in between. The CDR3 is 14 amino acids. Germline V gene lookup returns CDR1 SGDLS and CDR2 YYNGEE. The CDR3 DNA follows: TGTGCCAGCAGCGTAGGAGCGGGTACCTACGAGCAGTACTTC. It specifies CASSVGAGTYEQYF.

This clonotype showed up many times. The genes are TRBV2 and TRBJ2-3; TRBD1 agrees at 7 bases. Looked up from germline, CDR1 is SNHLY and CDR2 is FYNNEI. The V segment lost 5 bases and the J segment 4 bases; nucleotides outside the gene matches: 12. The CDR3 loop spans 16 amino acids. The CDR3 here is CASSRDSPYHADTQYF. In nucleotides, the CDR3 is TGTGCCAGCAGTAGGGACAGTCCCTATCACGCAGATACGCAGTATTTT.

This clonotype occurred many times. The CDR3 DNA follows: TGTGCCAGCAGCCAAGGTTCTTGGGCCTACGAGCAGTACTTC. Protein: CASSQGSWAYEQYF. The chain combines TRBV3-1 with TRBJ2-7, with unresolved D. V lost 1 base to trimming and J lost 2 bases, with 9 bases between them. The CDR3 consists of 14 residues. Germline CDR1 reads LGHDT; CDR2 reads YNNKEL (reference sequence).

In its sample, this clonotype was seen many times. The genes are TRBV6-1 and TRBJ2-7; no reliable D call. The CDR3 consists of 16 residues. The V gene lost 2 bases and the J gene lost 1 base, with 15 bases spanning the gap. Germline assignment: CDR1 MNHNS and CDR2 SASEGT. The CDR3 DNA follows: TGTGCCAGCAGTGAACGATTACCGGGCCAATCCTACGAGCAGTACTTC. Amino acid sequence: CASSERLPGQSYEQYF.

This rearrangement joins TRBV9 to TRBJ2-2, with a tentative D call TRBD1 (5 bases). Trimming left V 0 bases short and J 7 bases short, with 13 bases between. The length of the CDR3 is 15 residues. Germline V lookup: CDR1 SGDLS, CDR2 YYNGEE. This chain's CDR3 is CASSVESQGFGELFF. CDR3 nucleotides: TGTGCCAGCAGCGTAGAGAGCCAGGGATTCGGGGAGCTGTTTTTT.

This clonotype was observed at least ten times. The J gene is TRBJ2-7, the V gene TRBV6-1, with D possibly matching TRBD1 (5 bases). Germline values: CDR1 MNHNS, CDR2 SASEGT. V was trimmed by 3 bases and J by 2 bases, leaving 11 bases between them. The CDR3 is made up of 14 amino acids. The CDR3 bases are TGTGCCAGCAGTGAGGGGCCCCTCACCTACGAGCAGTACTTC. Translated: CASSEGPLTYEQYF.

CDR3 region: CSAHPFQGLNTRNEQFF. CDR3 in DNA: TGCAGTGCTCACCCCTTCCAGGGGCTTAACACACGCAATGAGCAGTTCTTC. The chain has TRBV20-1 and TRBJ2-1, with D possibly matching TRBD1 (6 bases). V lost 5 bases and J 6 bases, leaving 26 bases between the germline ends. Germline V gene data show CDR1 as DFQATT and CDR2 as SNEGSKA (reference sequence). The CDR3 loop spans 17 amino acids.

The chain carries TRBV29-1 and TRBJ2-7; 11 bases are shared with TRBD2. Trimming removed 1 base from V and 3 bases from J; junction bases left unmatched: 2. CDR1 SQVTM and CDR2 ANQGSEA come from the germline V gene. This CDR3 is 14 amino acids long. CDR3 protein: CSVEGGTSGYEQYF. CDR3 nucleotide sequence: TGCAGCGTTGAAGGCGGGACTAGCGGCTACGAGCAGTACTTC.

In its sample, this clonotype was seen a few times. In DNA form, the CDR3 reads TGTGCCAGCAGTTTAATAGGAGCGGGAGGGCCGGGCTACGAGCAGTACTTC. Protein sequence: CASSLIGAGGPGYEQYF. The chain joins TRBV27 to TRBJ2-7; 10 bases are a match to TRBD2. The CDR3 extends over 17 amino acids. Germline CDR1 and CDR2: MNHEY and SMNVEV (reference sequence). V lost 2 bases, J lost 3 bases, and 10 bases stayed unmatched.

In its sample, this clonotype was seen many times. This chain links TRBV7-9 with TRBJ2-1; TRBD1 matches at 8 bases. Germline assignment: CDR1 SEHNR and CDR2 FQNEAQ (reference sequence). Trimming removed 8 bases from V and 4 bases from J; junction bases left unmatched: 4. This CDR3 region has 13 residues. The CDR3 reads CASGGQAYNEQFF. The CDR3 DNA reads as TGTGCCAGCGGGGGACAGGCGTACAATGAGCAGTTCTTC.

This chain uses TRBV5-1 with TRBJ1-3; D possibly corresponds to TRBD1 (5 bases). Germline CDR1 and CDR2: SGHRS and YFSETQ. The CDR3 covers 16 residues. The V end was cut by 4 bases, the J end by 0 bases, with 14 bases between. This CDR3 reads CASSTRQRSSGNTIYF. DNA for the CDR3: TGCGCCAGCAGCACCCGACAGAGGAGCTCTGGAAACACCATATATTTT.

This clonotype was counted between two and nine times. The chain has TRBV7-9 and TRBJ2-1; D not resolved. This CDR3 is built from 19 residues. The germline V and J ends were trimmed by 4 bases and 2 bases, with 24 bases remaining between them. Per the germline V gene, CDR1 is SEHNR and CDR2 is FQNEAQ (reference sequence). The CDR3 sequence: CASSSISSQERKTYNEQFF. CDR3 sequence (DNA): TGTGCCAGCAGCTCAATTTCATCACAAGAGCGAAAGACCTACAATGAGCAGTTCTTC.

In this sample, this clonotype turned up many times. The chain combines TRBV18 with TRBJ2-7; TRBD2 might be the D (5 bases). CDR1 is KGHSH and CDR2 is LQKENI in the germline V gene. The CDR3 extends over 15 amino acids. The ends were cut back, 3 bases at V and 4 bases at J, with 16 bases in the middle. In nucleotides, the CDR3 is TGTGCCAGCTCACCGCACCCAGCGGATTATTACGAGCAGTACTTC. Amino acids: CASSPHPADYYEQYF.

This chain links TRBV19 with TRBJ1-5; D gene unclear. The germline V gene encodes CDR1 LNHDA and CDR2 SQIVND (reference sequence). The CDR3 covers 18 residues. Deletions cut 0 bases from V and 7 bases from J, with 22 bases between. DNA for the CDR3: TGTGCCAGTAGTATAGATCACCCTCGGTGGGGTGAGGGACAGCCCCAGCATTTT. Its translation: CASSIDHPRWGEGQPQHF.

The table lists this clonotype with many counts. The genes are TRBV27 and TRBJ1-5; TRBD1 agrees at 8 bases. V was pared by 8 bases and J by 4 bases, with 4 bases of the junction left unmatched. Germline V gene sequence: CDR1 MNHEY, CDR2 SMNVEV (reference sequence). This CDR3 has 13 amino acids. CDR3: CASRGQDNQPQHF. In DNA, the CDR3 is TGTGCCAGCCGGGGACAGGATAATCAGCCCCAGCATTTT.

This clonotype was seen many times. V is TRBV27 and J is TRBJ2-7; TRBD1 matches at 10 bases. J gave up 7 bases and V 4 bases, and 16 bases lay outside the gene matches. This CDR3 contains 17 residues. The germline CDR1 and CDR2 sequences are MNHEY and SMNVEV (reference sequence). CDR3 nucleotide sequence: TGTGCCAGCAGTTCCGCTCTCCCGGGACAGGGGTCGCGGGAGCAGTACTTC. Encoded protein: CASSSALPGQGSREQYF.

V gene TRBV2 combines with J gene TRBJ2-4; D uncertain. Trimming cost V 2 bases and J 0 bases, with 20 bases left between them. The CDR3 has 19 amino acids. Germline-derived CDR1 and CDR2 are SNHLY and FYNNEI. Here the CDR3 reads CASSESYDRQSIAKNIQYF. The CDR3 DNA sequence: TGTGCCAGCAGTGAAAGTTACGATCGCCAATCCATAGCCAAAAACATTCAGTACTTC.

This clonotype was seen at least ten times. V gene TRBV5-1 combines with J gene TRBJ2-1; 9 positions match TRBD2. Germline CDR1 SGHRS, CDR2 YFSETQ. The length of the CDR3 is 16 residues. With V trimmed by 1 base and J by 8 bases, 10 bases remained unmatched. The CDR3 DNA reads TGCGCCAGCAGCTTGAGTGAGCGGGAGGTGAGGGATGAGCAGTTCTTC. Its translation: CASSLSEREVRDEQFF.